The TCR beta chain described here comes from a study of blood T cell repertoires in COVID-19. For the study at large: Donors in the United States, Italy and Spain gave samples during acute or convalescent COVID-19. T cells, B-cell-depleted T cells, or PBMCs provided the cDNA or gDNA that served as material.

In its sample, this clone was seen once. Which cohort a participant joined came from the clinical history participants gave. This CDR3 is built from 16 residues. The germline V gene has CDR1 LNHDA and CDR2 SQIVND (reference sequence). After removal of 4 bases from V and 0 bases from J, the junction contained 3 bases not matched to a gene. The authors' processing: Estimation of nucleated cell counts relied on the amplification of reference gene primers. The assay was immunoSEQ multiplex PCR, and TCRdb's table has in-frame clones only and misses some. Clone size and the V and J calls come from that table; the DNA yielded D and trimming. The data contain some 300,000 clones, approximately 90% of them singletons.

The sequenced sample consisted of PBMCs or T cells enriched from blood (not recorded which). The receptor comes from a woman aged 55-69 years in a cohort exposed to, infected with or recovered from COVID-19 (not recorded which). The chain recombines TRBV19 with TRBJ2-2, with 9 bases identical to TRBD1. CDR3 sequence reads: CASSRGDRANTGELFF. The CDR3 nucleotides read TGTGCCAGTAGTAGGGGGGACAGGGCGAACACCGGGGAGCTGTTTTTT.